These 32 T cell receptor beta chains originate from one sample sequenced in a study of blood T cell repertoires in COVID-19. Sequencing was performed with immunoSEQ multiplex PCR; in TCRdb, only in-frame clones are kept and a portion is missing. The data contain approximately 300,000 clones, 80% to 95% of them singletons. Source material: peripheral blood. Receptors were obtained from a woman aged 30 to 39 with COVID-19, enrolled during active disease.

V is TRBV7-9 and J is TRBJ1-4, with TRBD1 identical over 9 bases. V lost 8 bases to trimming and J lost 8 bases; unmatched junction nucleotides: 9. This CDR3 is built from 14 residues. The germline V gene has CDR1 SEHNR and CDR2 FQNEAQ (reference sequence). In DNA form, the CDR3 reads TGTGCCAGCCTAGCCGGGACAGGGCGCGAAAAACTGTTTTTT. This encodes CASLAGTGREKLFF.

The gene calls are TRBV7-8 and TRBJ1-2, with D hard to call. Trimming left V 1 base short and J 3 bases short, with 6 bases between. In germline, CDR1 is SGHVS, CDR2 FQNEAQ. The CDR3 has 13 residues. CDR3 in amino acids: CASSLGGYYGYTF. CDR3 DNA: TGTGCCAGCAGCTTAGGAGGATACTATGGCTACACCTTC.

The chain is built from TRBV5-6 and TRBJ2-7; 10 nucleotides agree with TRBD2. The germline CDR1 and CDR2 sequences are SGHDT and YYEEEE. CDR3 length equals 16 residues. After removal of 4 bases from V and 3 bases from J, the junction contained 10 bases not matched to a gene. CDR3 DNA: TGTGCCAGCAGCATCCCCGGGACTAGCGTGCTCTACGAGCAGTACTTC. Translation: CASSIPGTSVLYEQYF.

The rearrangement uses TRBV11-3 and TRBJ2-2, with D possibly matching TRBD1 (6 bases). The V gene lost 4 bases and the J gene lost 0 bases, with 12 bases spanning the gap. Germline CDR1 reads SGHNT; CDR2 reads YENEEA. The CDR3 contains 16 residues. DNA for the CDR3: TGTGCCAGCAGCTACCCGGGACACCCGAACACCGGGGAGCTGTTTTTT. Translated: CASSYPGHPNTGELFF.

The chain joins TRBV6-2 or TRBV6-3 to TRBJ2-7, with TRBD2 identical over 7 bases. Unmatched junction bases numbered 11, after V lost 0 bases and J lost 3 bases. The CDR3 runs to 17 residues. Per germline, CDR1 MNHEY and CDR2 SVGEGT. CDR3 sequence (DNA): TGTGCCAGCAGTTACTCGATTGAGGGAGGGCCTTTCTACGAGCAGTACTTC. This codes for CASSYSIEGGPFYEQYF.

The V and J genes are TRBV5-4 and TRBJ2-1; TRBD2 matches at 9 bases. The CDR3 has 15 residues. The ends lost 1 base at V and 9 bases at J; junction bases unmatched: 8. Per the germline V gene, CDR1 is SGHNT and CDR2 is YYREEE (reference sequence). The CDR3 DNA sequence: TGTGCCAGCAGCTTGAGAAGCGGGAGGAACGGTGAGCAGTTCTTC. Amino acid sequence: CASSLRSGRNGEQFF.

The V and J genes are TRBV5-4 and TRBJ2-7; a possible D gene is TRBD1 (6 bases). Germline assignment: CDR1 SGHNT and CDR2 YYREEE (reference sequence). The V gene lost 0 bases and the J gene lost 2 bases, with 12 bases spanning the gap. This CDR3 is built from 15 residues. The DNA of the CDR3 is TGTGCCAGCAGCTTGGGGGGGCGTATAACCTACGAGCAGTACTTC. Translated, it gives CASSLGGRITYEQYF.

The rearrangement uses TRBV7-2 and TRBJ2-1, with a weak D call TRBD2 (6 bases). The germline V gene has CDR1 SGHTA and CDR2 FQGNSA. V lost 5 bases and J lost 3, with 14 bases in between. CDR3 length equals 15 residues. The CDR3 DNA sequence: TGTGCCAGCAGCAGGTCGGGAGTCGGCTACAATGAGCAGTTCTTC. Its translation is CASSRSGVGYNEQFF.

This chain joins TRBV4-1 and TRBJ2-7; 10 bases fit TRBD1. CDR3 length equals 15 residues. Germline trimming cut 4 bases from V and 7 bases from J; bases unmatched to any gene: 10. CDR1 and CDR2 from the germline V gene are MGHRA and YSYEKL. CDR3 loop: CASSPSETGGFEQYF. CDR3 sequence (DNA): TGCGCCAGCAGCCCAAGTGAGACAGGGGGCTTTGAGCAGTACTTC.

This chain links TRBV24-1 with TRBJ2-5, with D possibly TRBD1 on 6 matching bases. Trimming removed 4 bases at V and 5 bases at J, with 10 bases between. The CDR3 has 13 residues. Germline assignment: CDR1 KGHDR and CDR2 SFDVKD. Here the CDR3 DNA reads TGTGCCACCAGTGACAGGGGTAGCGAGACCCAGTACTTC. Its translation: CATSDRGSETQYF.

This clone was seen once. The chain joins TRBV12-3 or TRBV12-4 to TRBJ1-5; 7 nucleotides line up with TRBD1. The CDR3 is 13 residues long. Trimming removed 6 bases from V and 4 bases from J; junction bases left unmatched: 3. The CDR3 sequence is CASRTGANQPQHF. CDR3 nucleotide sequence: TGTGCCAGCAGAACAGGGGCGAATCAGCCCCAGCATTTT.

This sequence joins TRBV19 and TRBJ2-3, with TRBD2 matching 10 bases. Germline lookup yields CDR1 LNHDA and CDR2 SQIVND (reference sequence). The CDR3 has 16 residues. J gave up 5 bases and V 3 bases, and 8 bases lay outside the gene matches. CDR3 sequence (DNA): TGTGCCAGTAGTATCCCGTCTAGCGGGAGTGGAGATACGCAGTATTTT. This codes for CASSIPSSGSGDTQYF.

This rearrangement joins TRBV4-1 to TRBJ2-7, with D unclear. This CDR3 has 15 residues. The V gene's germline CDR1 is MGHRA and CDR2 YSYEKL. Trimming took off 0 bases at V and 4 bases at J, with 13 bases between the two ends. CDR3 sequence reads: CASSQDNSFLYEQYF. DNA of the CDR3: TGCGCCAGCAGCCAAGATAACAGCTTCCTTTACGAGCAGTACTTC.

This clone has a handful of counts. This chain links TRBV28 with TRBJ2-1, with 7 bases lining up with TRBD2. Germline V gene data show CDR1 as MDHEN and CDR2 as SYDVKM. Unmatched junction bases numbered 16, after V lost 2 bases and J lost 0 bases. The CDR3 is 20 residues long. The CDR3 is CASSLNPRASGTSSYNEQFF. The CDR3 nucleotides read TGTGCCAGCAGTTTAAATCCACGCGCTAGCGGTACTAGCTCCTACAATGAGCAGTTCTTC. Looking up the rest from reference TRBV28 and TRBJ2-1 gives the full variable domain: DVKVTQSSRYLVKRTGEKVFLECVQDMDHENMFWYRQDPGLGLRLIYFSYDVKMKEKGDIPEGYSVSREKKERFSLILESASTNQTSMYLCASSLNPRASGTSSYNEQFFGPGTRLTVL.

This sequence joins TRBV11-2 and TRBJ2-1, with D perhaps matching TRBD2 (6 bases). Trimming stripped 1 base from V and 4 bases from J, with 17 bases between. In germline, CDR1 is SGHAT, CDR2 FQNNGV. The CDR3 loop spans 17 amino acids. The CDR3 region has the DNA TGTGCCAGCAGCTTAGGGGTGGGGACTGGGGGATACAATGAGCAGTTCTTC. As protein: CASSLGVGTGGYNEQFF.

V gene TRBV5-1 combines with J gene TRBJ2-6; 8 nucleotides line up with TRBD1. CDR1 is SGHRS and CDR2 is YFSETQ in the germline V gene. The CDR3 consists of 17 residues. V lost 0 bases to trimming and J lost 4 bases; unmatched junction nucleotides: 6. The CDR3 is CASSLVGQVAGANVLTF. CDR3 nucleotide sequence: TGCGCCAGCAGCTTGGTGGGACAGGTGGCCGGGGCCAACGTCCTGACTTTC.

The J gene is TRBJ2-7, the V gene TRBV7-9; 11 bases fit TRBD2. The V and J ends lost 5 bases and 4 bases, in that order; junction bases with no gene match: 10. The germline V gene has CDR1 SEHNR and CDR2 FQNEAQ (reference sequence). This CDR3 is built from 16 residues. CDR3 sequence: CASSLPSASGRYEQYF. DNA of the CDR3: TGTGCCAGCAGCCTCCCCTCGGCTAGCGGGAGGTACGAGCAGTACTTC.

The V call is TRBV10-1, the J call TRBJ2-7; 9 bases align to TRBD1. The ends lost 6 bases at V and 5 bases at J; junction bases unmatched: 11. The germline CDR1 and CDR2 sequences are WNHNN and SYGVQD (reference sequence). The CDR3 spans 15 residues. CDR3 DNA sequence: TGCGCCAGCAGGACCCCTGGGACAGGGAATGACGAGCAGTACTTC. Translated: CASRTPGTGNDEQYF.

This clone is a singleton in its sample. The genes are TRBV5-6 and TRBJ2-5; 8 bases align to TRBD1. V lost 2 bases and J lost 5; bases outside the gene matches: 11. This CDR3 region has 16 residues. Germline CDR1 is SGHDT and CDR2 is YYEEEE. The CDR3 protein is CASSLLAGGGVETQYF. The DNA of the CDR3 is TGTGCCAGCAGCTTACTCGCAGGGGGCGGGGTGGAGACCCAGTACTTC.

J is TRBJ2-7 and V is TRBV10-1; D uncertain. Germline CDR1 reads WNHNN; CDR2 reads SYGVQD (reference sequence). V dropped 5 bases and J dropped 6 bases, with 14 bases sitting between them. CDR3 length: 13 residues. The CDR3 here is CASSSEVDAEQYF. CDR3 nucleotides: TGCGCCAGCAGTTCAGAGGTGGATGCCGAGCAGTACTTC.

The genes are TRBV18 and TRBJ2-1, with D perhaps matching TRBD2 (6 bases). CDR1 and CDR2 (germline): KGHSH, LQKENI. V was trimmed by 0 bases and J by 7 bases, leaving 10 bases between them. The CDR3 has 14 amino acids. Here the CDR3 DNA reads TGTGCCAGCTCACCACCGGGAGGATTGAATGAGCAGTTCTTC. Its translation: CASSPPGGLNEQFF.

CDR3 amino acids: CASSLASSGGWQETQYF. CDR3 bases: TGCGCCAGCAGCTTGGCATCTAGTGGAGGGTGGCAAGAGACCCAGTACTTC. The rearrangement links TRBV5-1 to TRBJ2-5; tentatively, D is TRBD2 (6 bases). Trimming took 0 bases from V and 2 from J, leaving 17 bases between them. Germline-derived CDR1 and CDR2 are SGHRS and YFSETQ. The CDR3 is 17 amino acids.

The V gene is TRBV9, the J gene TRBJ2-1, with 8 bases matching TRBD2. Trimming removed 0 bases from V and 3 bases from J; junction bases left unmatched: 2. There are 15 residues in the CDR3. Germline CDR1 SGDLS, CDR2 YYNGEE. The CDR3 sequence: CASSVVSGDYNEQFF. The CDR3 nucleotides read TGTGCCAGCAGCGTAGTTAGCGGGGACTACAATGAGCAGTTCTTC.

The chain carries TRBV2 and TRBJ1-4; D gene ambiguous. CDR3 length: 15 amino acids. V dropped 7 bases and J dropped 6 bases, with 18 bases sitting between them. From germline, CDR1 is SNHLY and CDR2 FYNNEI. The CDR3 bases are TGTGCCAGCACTCCTCTCCGGAGGGAATATGAAAAACTGTTTTTT. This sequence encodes CASTPLRREYEKLFF.

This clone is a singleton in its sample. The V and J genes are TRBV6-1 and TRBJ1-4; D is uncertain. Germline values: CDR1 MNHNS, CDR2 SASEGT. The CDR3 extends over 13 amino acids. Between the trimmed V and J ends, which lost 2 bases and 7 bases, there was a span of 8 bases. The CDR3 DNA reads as TGTGCCAGCAGTGAACAGGCAGCTGAAAAACTGTTTTTT. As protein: CASSEQAAEKLFF.

The CDR3 nucleotides are TGTGCCAGCAGCTTTCTTAGCGGGACCTCCTACGAGCAGTACTTC. Protein product: CASSFLSGTSYEQYF. The chain joins TRBV7-8 to TRBJ2-7, with 8 nucleotides matching TRBD2. The V gene's germline CDR1 is SGHVS and CDR2 FQNEAQ. CDR3 size: 15 residues. Losses at the gene ends were 3 bases for V and 0 bases for J; bases not matched to a gene: 4.

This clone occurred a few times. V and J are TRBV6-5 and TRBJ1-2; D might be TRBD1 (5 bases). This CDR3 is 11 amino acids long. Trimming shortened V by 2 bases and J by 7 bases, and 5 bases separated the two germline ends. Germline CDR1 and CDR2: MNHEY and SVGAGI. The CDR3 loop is CASSYRGGYTF. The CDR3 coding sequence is TGTGCCAGCAGTTACAGGGGTGGCTACACCTTC.

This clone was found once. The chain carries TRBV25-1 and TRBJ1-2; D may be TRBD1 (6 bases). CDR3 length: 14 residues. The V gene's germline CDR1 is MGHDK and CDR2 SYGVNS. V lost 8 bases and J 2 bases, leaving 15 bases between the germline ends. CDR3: CASRGDTGNYGYTF. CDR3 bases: TGTGCCAGCCGAGGGGACACGGGCAACTATGGCTACACCTTC.

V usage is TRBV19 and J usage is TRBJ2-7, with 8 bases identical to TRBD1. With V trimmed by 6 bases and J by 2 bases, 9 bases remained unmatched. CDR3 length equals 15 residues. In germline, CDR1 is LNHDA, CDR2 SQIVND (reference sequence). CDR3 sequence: CASRRSGQAAYEQYF. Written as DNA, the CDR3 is TGTGCCAGTAGGCGCTCGGGACAGGCGGCCTACGAGCAGTACTTC.

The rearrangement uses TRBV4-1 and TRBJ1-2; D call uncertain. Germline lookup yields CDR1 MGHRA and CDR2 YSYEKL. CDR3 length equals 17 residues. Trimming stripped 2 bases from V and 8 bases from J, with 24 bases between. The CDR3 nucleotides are TGCGCCAGCAGCCAATCCCACCCAGCGCGCCTTCTGCCCGGCTACACCTTC. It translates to CASSQSHPARLLPGYTF.

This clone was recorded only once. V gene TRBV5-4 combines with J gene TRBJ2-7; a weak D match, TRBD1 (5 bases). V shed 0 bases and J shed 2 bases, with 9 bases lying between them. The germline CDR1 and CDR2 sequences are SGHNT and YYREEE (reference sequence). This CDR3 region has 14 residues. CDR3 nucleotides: TGTGCCAGCAGCTTGGGTGACAGTCCCTACGAGCAGTACTTC. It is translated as CASSLGDSPYEQYF.

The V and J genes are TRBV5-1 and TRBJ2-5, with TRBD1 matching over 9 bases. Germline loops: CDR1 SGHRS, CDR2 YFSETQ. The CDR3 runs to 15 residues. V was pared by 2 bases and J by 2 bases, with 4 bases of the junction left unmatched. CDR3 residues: CASSLGTGSQETQYF. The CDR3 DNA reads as TGCGCCAGCAGCTTAGGGACAGGGAGTCAAGAGACCCAGTACTTC.